This entry describes one T cell receptor beta chain. It was with 60 Vbeta and 13 Jbeta primers that the PCR ran. Generated by immunoSEQ multiplex PCR, the TCRdb table keeps only in-frame clones and is missing some. The sample includes 130,000 or so clones, around 86% of them seen just once. Per the germline V gene, CDR1 is MDHEN and CDR2 is SYDVKM. This CDR3 is 11 amino acids long. V shed 4 bases and J shed 15 bases, with 10 bases lying between them. The entry originates in a study of cytomegalovirus exposure and HLA in healthy donors. This clonotype was sampled from a woman aged 45-65 years in good health and CMV-seropositive. The gene calls are TRBV28 and TRBJ1-6; perhaps TRBD1 as D (5 bases). What was sequenced was PBMCs. The DNA of the CDR3 is TGTGCCAGCAGTTGGGGCACTGACCTCCACTTT. It specifies CASSWGTDLHF.